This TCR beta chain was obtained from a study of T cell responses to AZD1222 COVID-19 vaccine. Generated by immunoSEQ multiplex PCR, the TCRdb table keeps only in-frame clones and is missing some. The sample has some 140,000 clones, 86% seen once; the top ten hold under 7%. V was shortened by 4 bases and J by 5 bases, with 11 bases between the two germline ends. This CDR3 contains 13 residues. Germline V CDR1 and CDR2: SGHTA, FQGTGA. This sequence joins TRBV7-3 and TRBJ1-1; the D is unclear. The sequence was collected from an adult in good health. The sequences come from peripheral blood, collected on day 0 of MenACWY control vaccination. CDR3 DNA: TGTGCCAGCAGCTCCCAGAGTCGAACTGAAGCTTTCTTT. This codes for CASSSQSRTEAFF.